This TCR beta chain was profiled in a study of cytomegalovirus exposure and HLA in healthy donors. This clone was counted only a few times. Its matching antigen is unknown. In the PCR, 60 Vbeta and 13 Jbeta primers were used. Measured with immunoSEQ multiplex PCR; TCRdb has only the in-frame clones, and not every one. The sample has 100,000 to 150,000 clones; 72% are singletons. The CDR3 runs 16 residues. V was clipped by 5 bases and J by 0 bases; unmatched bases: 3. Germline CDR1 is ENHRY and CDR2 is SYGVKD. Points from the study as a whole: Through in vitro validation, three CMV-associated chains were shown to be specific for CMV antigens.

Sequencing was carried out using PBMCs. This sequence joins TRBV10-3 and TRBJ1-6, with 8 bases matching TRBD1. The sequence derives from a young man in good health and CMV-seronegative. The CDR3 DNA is TGTGCCATCAGTCGGACAGGGAGCTCCTATAATTCACCCCTCCACTTT. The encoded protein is CAISRTGSSYNSPLHF.